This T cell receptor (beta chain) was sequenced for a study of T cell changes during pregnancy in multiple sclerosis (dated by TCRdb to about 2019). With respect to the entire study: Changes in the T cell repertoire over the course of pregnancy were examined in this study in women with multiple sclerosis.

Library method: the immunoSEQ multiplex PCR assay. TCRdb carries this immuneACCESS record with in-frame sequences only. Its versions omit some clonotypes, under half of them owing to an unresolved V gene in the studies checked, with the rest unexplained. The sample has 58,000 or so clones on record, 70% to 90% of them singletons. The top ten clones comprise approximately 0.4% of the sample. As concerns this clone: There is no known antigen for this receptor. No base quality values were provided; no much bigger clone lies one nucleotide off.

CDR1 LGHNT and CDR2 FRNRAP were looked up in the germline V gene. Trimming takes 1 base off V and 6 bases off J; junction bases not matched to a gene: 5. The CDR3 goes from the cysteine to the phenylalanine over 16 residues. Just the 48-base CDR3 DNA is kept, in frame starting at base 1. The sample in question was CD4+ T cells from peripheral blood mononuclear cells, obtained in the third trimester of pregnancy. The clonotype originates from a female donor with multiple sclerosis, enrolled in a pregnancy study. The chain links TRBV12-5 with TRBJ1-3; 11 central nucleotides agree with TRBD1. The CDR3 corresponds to CASGLGAGQGANTIYF. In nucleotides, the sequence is TGTGCTAGTGGTTTGGGAGCAGGACAGGGGGCAAACACCATATATTTT.